Listed below are T cell receptor beta chains from one sample, sequenced in a study of cytomegalovirus exposure and HLA in healthy donors. TCRdb keeps only in-frame clones here, not all; method: immunoSEQ multiplex PCR. This sample yields some 110,000 clones, of which 70% to 80% are seen a single time; approximately 0.8% belongs to the top ten. Sequenced material: PBMCs. The receptors stem from a boy aged 10-17 years in good health and CMV-seronegative. Each CDR3 is given with its conserved first and last residue. The D gene is left open where the match is weak. The listing skips clone size in some rows; elsewhere it reads once, few, many or a size class.

d_gene: TRBD2
abundance: -
j_gene: TRBJ2-7
v_gene: TRBV4-3
len: 14
CDR3aa: CASSQTREDDEQYF
CDR3nt: TGCGCCAGCAGCCAAACCCGGGAGGACGACGAGCAGTACTTC

d_gene: -
abundance: -
j_gene: TRBJ1-3
v_gene: TRBV7-3
len: 16
CDR3aa: CASSLGRGRNGNTIYF
CDR3nt: TGTGCCAGCAGCCTCGGACGGGGAAGGAATGGAAACACCATATATTTT

d_gene: -
abundance: -
j_gene: TRBJ1-2
v_gene: TRBV5-6
len: 14
CDR3aa: CASQGRVVDYGYTF
CDR3nt: TGTGCCAGCCAGGGTCGGGTGGTCGACTATGGCTACACCTTC

d_gene: -
abundance: -
j_gene: TRBJ1-1
v_gene: TRBV9
len: 13
CDR3aa: CASSVGLSTEAFF
CDR3nt: TGTGCCAGCAGCGTAGGACTGAGCACTGAAGCTTTCTTT

d_gene: -
abundance: -
j_gene: TRBJ2-1
v_gene: TRBV2
len: 15
CDR3aa: CASSQEQGPYNEQFF
CDR3nt: TGTGCCAGCAGCCAGGAACAGGGTCCCTACAATGAGCAGTTCTTC

d_gene: -
abundance: -
j_gene: TRBJ2-2
v_gene: TRBV30
len: 10
CDR3aa: CAWETGELFF
CDR3nt: TGTGCCTGGGAGACCGGGGAGCTGTTTTTT

d_gene: TRBD2
abundance: -
j_gene: TRBJ2-1
v_gene: TRBV2
len: 17
CDR3aa: CASSGPLTGGPHNEQFF
CDR3nt: TGTGCCAGCAGTGGTCCCCTAACGGGGGGGCCTCACAATGAGCAGTTCTTC

d_gene: -
abundance: -
j_gene: TRBJ1-2
v_gene: TRBV5-1
len: 12
CDR3aa: CASSRDFTGYTF
CDR3nt: TGCGCCAGCAGCCGGGATTTTACTGGCTACACCTTC

d_gene: TRBD2
abundance: once
j_gene: TRBJ2-2
v_gene: TRBV28
len: 17
CDR3aa: CASSWAGLAGNTGELFF
CDR3nt: TGTGCCAGCAGTTGGGCCGGACTAGCGGGGAACACCGGGGAGCTGTTTTTT

d_gene: TRBD2
abundance: -
j_gene: TRBJ2-5
v_gene: TRBV5-1
len: 17
CDR3aa: CASSGGLAGGTQETQYF
CDR3nt: TGCGCCAGCAGCGGGGGACTAGCGGGGGGGACGCAAGAGACCCAGTACTTC

d_gene: -
abundance: -
j_gene: TRBJ1-6
v_gene: TRBV7-9
len: 14
CDR3aa: CASSLEGYNSPLHF
CDR3nt: TGTGCCAGCAGCTTAGAGGGGTATAATTCACCCCTCCACTTT

d_gene: TRBD2
abundance: -
j_gene: TRBJ2-2
v_gene: TRBV5-1
len: 14
CDR3aa: CASSLAGTIGELFF
CDR3nt: TGCGCCAGCAGCTTGGCTGGGACTATCGGGGAGCTGTTTTTT

d_gene: TRBD2
abundance: -
j_gene: TRBJ2-1
v_gene: TRBV5-1
len: 16
CDR3aa: CASSPGREAIWNEQFF
CDR3nt: TGCGCCAGCAGCCCGGGACGGGAGGCTATATGGAATGAGCAGTTCTTC

d_gene: TRBD2
abundance: -
j_gene: TRBJ2-3
v_gene: TRBV10-1
len: 15
CDR3aa: CASAGTSGTTDTQYF
CDR3nt: TGCGCCAGCGCCGGGACTAGCGGGACCACAGATACGCAGTATTTT

d_gene: -
abundance: once
j_gene: TRBJ2-7
v_gene: TRBV4-1
len: 14
CDR3aa: CASSRDYILYEQYF
CDR3nt: TGCGCCAGCAGCCGCGACTATATCCTCTACGAGCAGTACTTC

d_gene: -
abundance: -
j_gene: TRBJ1-5
v_gene: TRBV15
len: 16
CDR3aa: CATSSMTRGGNQPQHF
CDR3nt: TGTGCCACCAGCTCAATGACAAGGGGTGGCAATCAGCCCCAGCATTTT

d_gene: -
abundance: -
j_gene: TRBJ1-1
v_gene: TRBV29-1
len: 16
CDR3aa: CSPPNSEGLTSTEAFF
CDR3nt: TGCAGCCCCCCAAACTCAGAGGGACTCACCAGCACTGAAGCTTTCTTT

d_gene: TRBD1
abundance: -
j_gene: TRBJ1-2
v_gene: TRBV6-1
len: 12
CDR3aa: CASGTGNYGYTF
CDR3nt: TGTGCCAGTGGGACAGGGAACTATGGCTACACCTTC

d_gene: -
abundance: -
j_gene: TRBJ1-5
v_gene: TRBV28
len: 14
CDR3aa: CASTAGLRNQPQHF
CDR3nt: TGTGCCAGCACAGCAGGGTTGCGCAATCAGCCCCAGCATTTT

d_gene: -
abundance: -
j_gene: TRBJ1-2
v_gene: TRBV11-2
len: 15
CDR3aa: CASSLPTDRGGGYTF
CDR3nt: TGTGCCAGCAGCTTACCTACTGACAGAGGCGGAGGCTACACCTTC

d_gene: -
abundance: -
j_gene: TRBJ1-1
v_gene: TRBV7-8
len: 14
CDR3aa: CASSTRQLNTEAFF
CDR3nt: TGTGCCAGCAGCACCCGACAGCTGAACACTGAAGCTTTCTTT

d_gene: TRBD2
abundance: -
j_gene: TRBJ2-1
v_gene: TRBV5-1
len: 14
CDR3aa: CASSLGREHNEQFF
CDR3nt: TGCGCCAGCAGCTTAGGGCGGGAGCACAATGAGCAGTTCTTC

d_gene: -
abundance: -
j_gene: TRBJ1-5
v_gene: TRBV4-1
len: 18
CDR3aa: CAGSQVFSGGTSNQPQHF
CDR3nt: TGCGCCGGCAGCCAAGTTTTTTCGGGGGGAACGAGCAATCAGCCCCAGCATTTT

d_gene: -
abundance: -
j_gene: TRBJ1-3
v_gene: TRBV4-1
len: 16
CDR3aa: CASSPQGGSSGNTIYF
CDR3nt: TGCGCCAGCAGCCCCCAGGGTGGATCCTCTGGAAACACCATATATTTT